The rows below give T cell receptor beta chains drawn from one sample of a study of pediatric ulcerative colitis. Some clones are missing from TCRdb's copy, which holds only in-frame ones; the method was immunoSEQ multiplex PCR. There are around 16,000 clones in the sample; approximately 80% occur only once, and 6% to 9.5% lies in the top ten. The material sequenced was gut tissue. Receptors were obtained from a boy aged 10-17 years who was a control in a study of pediatric ulcerative colitis. Both conserved end residues are part of each CDR3. A D gene is named only where the DNA matches it firmly. Where a row states a size, it is once, few, many or the class of an expanded clone; other rows omit it.

>NA|TRBJ2-1|TRBV21-1|NA
TGTGCCAGCAGCAAATTTCGGCCGCCTAGGACTTCTCGAGGCCAGTTCTTC
CASSKFRPPRTSRGQFF
>NA|TRBJ2-3|TRBV7-7|TRBD2
TGTGCCAGCAGCCCAACCAGCGGGGCCAGCACAGATACGCAGTATTTT
CASSPTSGASTDTQYF
>NA|TRBJ2-5|TRBV2|NA
TGTGCCAGCGACAGGACCCAAGAGACCCAGTACTTC
CASDRTQETQYF
>once|TRBJ1-1|TRBV6-5|TRBD1
TGTGCCAGCAGTTACCAGGGGGGCGGAACTGAAGCTTTCTTT
CASSYQGGGTEAFF
>NA|TRBJ2-2|TRBV11-2|NA
TGTGCCAGCAGCCTCCAAGGGAGCACCGGGGAGCTGTTTTTT
CASSLQGSTGELFF
>NA|TRBJ1-1|TRBV6-5|NA
TGTGCCAGCACCGGACATTTTCGAGACACTGAAGCTTTCTTT
CASTGHFRDTEAFF
>once|TRBJ2-7|TRBV7-9|NA
TGTGCCAGCAGCGACCACCTCCGGGACATAGATAGGCGCGAGCAGTACTTC
CASSDHLRDIDRREQYF
>NA|TRBJ2-1|TRBV6-6|NA
TGTGCCAGCAGTTACTCAACGTCGGGCTACAATGAGCAGTTCTTC
CASSYSTSGYNEQFF
>few|TRBJ1-5|TRBV19|TRBD1
TGTGCCAGTAGTAAGGGGACAGGGGCGTATAGCAATCAGCCCCAGCATTTT
CASSKGTGAYSNQPQHF
>NA|TRBJ1-4|TRBV6-1|TRBD1
TGTGCCAGCAGTGAAGACAGGGGGCTTAGTGAAAAACTGTTTTTT
CASSEDRGLSEKLFF
>few|TRBJ1-2|TRBV19|NA
TGTGCCAGTAGTATAGATCTCGGAGGGGGCTACACCTTC
CASSIDLGGGYTF
>once|TRBJ2-7|TRBV9|NA
TGTGCCAGCAGCGTAGCTCAAGTCGGGACCGCCTACGAGCAGTACTTC
CASSVAQVGTAYEQYF
>NA|TRBJ1-4|TRBV6-6|NA
TGTGCCAGTAGAGGGGGGATGGACGAAAAACTGTTTTTT
CASRGGMDEKLFF
>once|TRBJ2-3|TRBV11-3|NA
TGTGCCAGCAGCTTTAACGGGGGTGGAGATACGCAGTATTTT
CASSFNGGGDTQYF
>NA|TRBJ1-1|TRBV11-1|NA
TGTGCCAGCAGCGACAGATTCATGAACACTGAAGCTTTCTTT
CASSDRFMNTEAFF
>NA|TRBJ1-2|TRBV5-4|NA
TGTGCCAGCAGCTCGAGGGATGCTATAAATGGCTACACCTTC
CASSSRDAINGYTF
>once|TRBJ1-3|TRBV19|NA
TGTGCCATTTCGACCAGCTCTGGAAACACCATATATTTT
CAISTSSGNTIYF